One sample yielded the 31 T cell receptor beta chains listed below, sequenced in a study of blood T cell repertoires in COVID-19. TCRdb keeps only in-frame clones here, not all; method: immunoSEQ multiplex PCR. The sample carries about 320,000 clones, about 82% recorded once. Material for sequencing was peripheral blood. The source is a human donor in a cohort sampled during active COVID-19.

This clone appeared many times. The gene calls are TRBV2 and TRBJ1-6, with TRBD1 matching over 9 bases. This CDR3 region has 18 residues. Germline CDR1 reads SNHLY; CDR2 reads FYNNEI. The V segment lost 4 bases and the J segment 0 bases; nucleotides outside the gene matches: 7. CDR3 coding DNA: TGTGCCAGCAGTGCACAGGGGGCGCGAAGCTCCTATAATTCACCCCTCCACTTT. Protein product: CASSAQGARSSYNSPLHF. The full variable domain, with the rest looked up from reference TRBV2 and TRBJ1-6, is EPEVTQTPSHQVTQMGQEVILRCVPISNHLYFYWYRQILGQKVEFLVSFYNNEISEKSEIFDDQFSVERPDGSNFTLKIRSTKLEDSAMYFCASSAQGARSSYNSPLHFGNGTRLTVT.

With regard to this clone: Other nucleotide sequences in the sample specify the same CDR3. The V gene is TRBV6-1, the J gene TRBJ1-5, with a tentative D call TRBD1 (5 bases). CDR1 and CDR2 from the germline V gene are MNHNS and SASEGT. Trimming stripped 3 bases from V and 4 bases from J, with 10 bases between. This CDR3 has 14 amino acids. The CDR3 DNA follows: TGTGCCAGCAGTGAGGGGCAGGGAAATCAGCCCCAGCATTTT. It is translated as CASSEGQGNQPQHF.

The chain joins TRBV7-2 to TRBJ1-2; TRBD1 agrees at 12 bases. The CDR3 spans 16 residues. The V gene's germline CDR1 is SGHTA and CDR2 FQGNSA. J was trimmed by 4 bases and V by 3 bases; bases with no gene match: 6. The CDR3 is CASSFGTGGGSYGYTF. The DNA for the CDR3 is TGTGCCAGCAGCTTTGGGACAGGGGGCGGAAGCTATGGCTACACCTTC.

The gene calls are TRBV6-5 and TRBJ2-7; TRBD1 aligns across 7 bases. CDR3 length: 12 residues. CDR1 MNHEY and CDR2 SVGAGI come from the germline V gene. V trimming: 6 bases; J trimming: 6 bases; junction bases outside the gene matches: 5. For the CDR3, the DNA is TGTGCCAGCAGAGCGACAGGGCTCGAGCAGTACTTC. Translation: CASRATGLEQYF.

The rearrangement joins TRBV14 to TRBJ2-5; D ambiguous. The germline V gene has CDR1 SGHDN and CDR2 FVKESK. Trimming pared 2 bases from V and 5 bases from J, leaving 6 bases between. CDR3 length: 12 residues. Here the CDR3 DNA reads TGTGCCAGCAGCCAAAGCAGGGAGACCCAGTACTTC. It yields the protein CASSQSRETQYF. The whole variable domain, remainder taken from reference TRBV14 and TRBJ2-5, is EAGVTQFPSHSVIEKGQTVTLRCDPISGHDNLYWYRRVMGKEIKFLLHFVKESKQDESGMPNNRFLAERTGGTYSTLKVQPAELEDSGVYFCASSQSRETQYFGPGTRLLVL.

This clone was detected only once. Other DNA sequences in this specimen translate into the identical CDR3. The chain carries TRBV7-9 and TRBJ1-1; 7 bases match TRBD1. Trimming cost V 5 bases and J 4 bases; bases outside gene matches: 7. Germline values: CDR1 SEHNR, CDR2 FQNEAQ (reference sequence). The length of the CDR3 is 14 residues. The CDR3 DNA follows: TGTGCCAGCAGCCCCCGACAGGGATCCACTGAAGCTTTCTTT. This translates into CASSPRQGSTEAFF.

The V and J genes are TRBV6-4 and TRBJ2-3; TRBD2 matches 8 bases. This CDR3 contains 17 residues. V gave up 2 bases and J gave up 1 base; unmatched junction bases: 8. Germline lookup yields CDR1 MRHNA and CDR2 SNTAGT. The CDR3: CASSDGAGGDGTDTQYF. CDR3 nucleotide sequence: TGTGCCAGCAGTGACGGAGCCGGGGGGGATGGCACAGATACGCAGTATTTT.

The CDR3 nucleotides read TGCGCCAGCAGCTTGGGGCCGGACAGGGTTCTCTATGGCTACACCTTC. Protein sequence: CASSLGPDRVLYGYTF. The chain is built from TRBV5-1 and TRBJ1-2; the match to TRBD1 covers 8 bases. Germline assignment: CDR1 SGHRS and CDR2 YFSETQ. The CDR3 covers 16 residues. J gave up 4 bases and V 0 bases, and 8 bases lay outside the gene matches.

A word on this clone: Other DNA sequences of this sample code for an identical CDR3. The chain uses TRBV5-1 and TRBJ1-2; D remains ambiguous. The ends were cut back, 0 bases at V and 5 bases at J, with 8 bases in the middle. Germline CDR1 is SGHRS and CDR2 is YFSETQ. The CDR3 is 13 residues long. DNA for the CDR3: TGCGCCAGCAGCTTGGGTACCCGGTATGGCTACACCTTC. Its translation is CASSLGTRYGYTF.

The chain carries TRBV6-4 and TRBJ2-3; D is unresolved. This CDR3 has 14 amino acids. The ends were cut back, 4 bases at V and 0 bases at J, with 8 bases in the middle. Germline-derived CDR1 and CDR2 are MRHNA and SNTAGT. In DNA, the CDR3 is TGTGCCAGCAGTGCAGTCTTTAGCACAGATACGCAGTATTTT. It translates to CASSAVFSTDTQYF.

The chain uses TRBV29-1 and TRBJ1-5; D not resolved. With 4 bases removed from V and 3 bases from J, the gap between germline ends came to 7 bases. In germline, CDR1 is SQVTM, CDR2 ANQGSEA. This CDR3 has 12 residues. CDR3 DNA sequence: TGCAGCGTTGGGACTCACAATCAGCCCCAGCATTTT. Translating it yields CSVGTHNQPQHF.

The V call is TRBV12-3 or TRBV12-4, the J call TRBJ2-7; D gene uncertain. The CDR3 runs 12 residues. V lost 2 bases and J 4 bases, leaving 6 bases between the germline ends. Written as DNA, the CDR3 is TGTGCCAGCAGTTTAACTACTTACGAGCAGTACTTC. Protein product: CASSLTTYEQYF.

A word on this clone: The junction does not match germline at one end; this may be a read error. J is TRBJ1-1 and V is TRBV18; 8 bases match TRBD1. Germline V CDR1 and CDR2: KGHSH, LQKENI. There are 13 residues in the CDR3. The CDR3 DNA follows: TGTGCCAGCTCGCGGACAGGGAACCCTGAAGCTTTCTTT. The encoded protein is CASSRTGNPEAFF.

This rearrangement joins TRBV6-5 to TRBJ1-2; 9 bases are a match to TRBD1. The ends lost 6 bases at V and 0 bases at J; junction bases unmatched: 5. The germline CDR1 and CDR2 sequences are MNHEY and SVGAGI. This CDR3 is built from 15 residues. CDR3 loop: CASRRTGVTNYGYTF. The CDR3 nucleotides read TGTGCCAGCAGAAGGACAGGGGTAACTAACTATGGCTACACCTTC.

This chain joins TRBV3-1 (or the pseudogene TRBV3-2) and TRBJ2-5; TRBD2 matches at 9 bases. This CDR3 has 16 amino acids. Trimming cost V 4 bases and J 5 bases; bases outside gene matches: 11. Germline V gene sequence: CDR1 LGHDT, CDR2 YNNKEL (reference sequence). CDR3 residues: CASSLGTVAGDETQYF. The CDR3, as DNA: TGTGCCAGCAGCCTGGGTACAGTAGCGGGGGACGAGACCCAGTACTTC.

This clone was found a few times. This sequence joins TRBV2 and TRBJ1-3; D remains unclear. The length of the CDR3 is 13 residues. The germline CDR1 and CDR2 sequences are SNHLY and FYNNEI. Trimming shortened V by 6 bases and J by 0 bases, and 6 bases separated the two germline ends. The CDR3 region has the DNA TGTGCCAGCAGCGACTACTCTGGAAACACCATATATTTT. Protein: CASSDYSGNTIYF.

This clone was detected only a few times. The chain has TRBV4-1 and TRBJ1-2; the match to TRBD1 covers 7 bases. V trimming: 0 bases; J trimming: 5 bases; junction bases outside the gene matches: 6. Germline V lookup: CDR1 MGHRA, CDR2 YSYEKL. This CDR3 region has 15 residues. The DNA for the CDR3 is TGCGCCAGCAGCCAAGAGGAAGCAGGGGGGTATGGCTACACCTTC. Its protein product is CASSQEEAGGYGYTF.

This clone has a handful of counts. CDR3 region: CASSLSVTAYEQYF. DNA of the CDR3: TGTGCCAGCAGCTTATCAGTCACAGCCTACGAGCAGTACTTC. The chain is built from TRBV7-9 and TRBJ2-7; no reliable D call. The ends were cut back, 2 bases at V and 2 bases at J, with 10 bases in the middle. Germline CDR1 reads SEHNR; CDR2 reads FQNEAQ (reference sequence). This CDR3 spans 14 amino acids.

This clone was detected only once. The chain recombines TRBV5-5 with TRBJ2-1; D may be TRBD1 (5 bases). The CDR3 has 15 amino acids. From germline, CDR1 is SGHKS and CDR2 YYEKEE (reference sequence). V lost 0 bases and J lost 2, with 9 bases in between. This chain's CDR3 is CASSLGREAYNEQFF. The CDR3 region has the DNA TGTGCCAGCAGCTTGGGCAGGGAAGCCTACAATGAGCAGTTCTTC.

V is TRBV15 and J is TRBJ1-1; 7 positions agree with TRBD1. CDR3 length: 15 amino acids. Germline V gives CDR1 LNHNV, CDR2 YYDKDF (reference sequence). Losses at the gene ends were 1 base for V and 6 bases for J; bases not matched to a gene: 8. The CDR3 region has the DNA TGTGCCACCAGCAGAGGTCTAGGGGGCAGGGCTGAAGCTTTCTTT. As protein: CATSRGLGGRAEAFF. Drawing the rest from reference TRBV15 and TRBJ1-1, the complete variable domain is DAMVIQNPRYQVTQFGKPVTLSCSQTLNHNVMYWYQQKSSQAPKLLFHYYDKDFNNEADTPDNFQSRRPNTSFCFLDIRSPGLGDTAMYLCATSRGLGGRAEAFFGQGTRLTVV.

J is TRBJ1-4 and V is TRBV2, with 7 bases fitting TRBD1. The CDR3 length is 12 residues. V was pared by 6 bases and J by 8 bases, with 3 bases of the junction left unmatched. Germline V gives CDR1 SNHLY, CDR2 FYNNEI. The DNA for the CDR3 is TGTGCCAGCAGCCTACAGGGGGAAAAACTGTTTTTT. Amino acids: CASSLQGEKLFF.

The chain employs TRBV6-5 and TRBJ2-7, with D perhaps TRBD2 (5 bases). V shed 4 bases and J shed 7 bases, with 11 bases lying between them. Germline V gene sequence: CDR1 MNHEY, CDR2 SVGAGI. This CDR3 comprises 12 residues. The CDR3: CASSSTGLEQYF. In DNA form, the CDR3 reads TGTGCCAGCAGTTCGACTGGACTGGAGCAGTACTTC.

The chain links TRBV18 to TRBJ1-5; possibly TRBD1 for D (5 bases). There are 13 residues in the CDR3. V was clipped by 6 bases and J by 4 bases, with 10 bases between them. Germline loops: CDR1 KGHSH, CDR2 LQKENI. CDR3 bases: TGTGCCAGCTCTACCGGGGGGAATCAGCCCCAGCATTTT. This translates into CASSTGGNQPQHF.

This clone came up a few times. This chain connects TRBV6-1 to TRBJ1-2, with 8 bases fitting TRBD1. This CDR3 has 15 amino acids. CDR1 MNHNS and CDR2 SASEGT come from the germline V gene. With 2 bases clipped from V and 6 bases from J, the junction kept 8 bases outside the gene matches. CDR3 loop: CASSEKGQARDGYTF. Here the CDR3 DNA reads TGTGCCAGCAGTGAAAAGGGACAGGCGAGGGATGGCTACACCTTC.

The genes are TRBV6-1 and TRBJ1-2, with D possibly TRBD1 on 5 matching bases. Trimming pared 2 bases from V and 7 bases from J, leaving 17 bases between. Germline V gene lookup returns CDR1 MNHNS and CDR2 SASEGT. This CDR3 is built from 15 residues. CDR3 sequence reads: CASSEPGGGIGGYTF. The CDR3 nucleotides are TGTGCCAGCAGTGAACCGGGGGGAGGAATTGGTGGCTACACCTTC.

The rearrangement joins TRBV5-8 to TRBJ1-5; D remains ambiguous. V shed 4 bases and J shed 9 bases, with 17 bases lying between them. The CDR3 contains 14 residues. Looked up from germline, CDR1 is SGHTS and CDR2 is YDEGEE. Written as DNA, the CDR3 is TGTGCCAGCAGCCCCGACCCTAGCCGGGGGCCCCAGCATTTT. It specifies CASSPDPSRGPQHF.

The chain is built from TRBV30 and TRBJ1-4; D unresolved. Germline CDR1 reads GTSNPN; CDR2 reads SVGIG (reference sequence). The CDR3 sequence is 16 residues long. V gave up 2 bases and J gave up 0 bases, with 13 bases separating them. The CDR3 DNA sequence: TGTGCCTGGAGTCTTTATCTGAGCGCAACTAATGAAAAACTGTTTTTT. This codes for CAWSLYLSATNEKLFF.

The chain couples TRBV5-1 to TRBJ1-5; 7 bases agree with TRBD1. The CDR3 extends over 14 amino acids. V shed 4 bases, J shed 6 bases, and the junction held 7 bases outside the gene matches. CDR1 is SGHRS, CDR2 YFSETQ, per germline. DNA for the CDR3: TGCGCCAGCAGCCCTCGACAGGGCGGTCAGCCCCAGCATTTT. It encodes CASSPRQGGQPQHF.

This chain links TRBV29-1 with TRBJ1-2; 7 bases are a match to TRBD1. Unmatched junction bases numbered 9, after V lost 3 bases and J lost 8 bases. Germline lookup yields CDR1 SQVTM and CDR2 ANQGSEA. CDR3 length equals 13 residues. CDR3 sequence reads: CSVDSQGGPGYTF. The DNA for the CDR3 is TGCAGCGTTGATAGTCAGGGGGGTCCGGGCTACACCTTC.

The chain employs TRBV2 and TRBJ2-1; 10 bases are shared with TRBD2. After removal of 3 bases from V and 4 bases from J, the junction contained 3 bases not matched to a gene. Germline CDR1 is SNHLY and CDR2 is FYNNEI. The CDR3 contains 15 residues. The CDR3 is CASSDQRGGYNEQFF. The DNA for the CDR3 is TGTGCCAGCAGTGACCAGCGGGGGGGTTACAATGAGCAGTTCTTC.

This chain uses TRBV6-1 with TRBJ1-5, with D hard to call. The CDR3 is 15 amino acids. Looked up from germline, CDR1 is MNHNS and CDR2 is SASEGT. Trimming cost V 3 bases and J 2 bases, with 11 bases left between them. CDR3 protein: CASSDEGRGNQPQHF. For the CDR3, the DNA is TGTGCCAGCAGTGATGAAGGGAGAGGCAATCAGCCCCAGCATTTT.